The next 27 T cell receptor beta chains were all read from a single sample in a study of neurological immune-mediated disorders. TCRdb re-analysed the 5' RACE reads in MiXCR, keeping a single row per CDR3 protein. This sample has 95,000 to 150,000 distinct CDR3 sequences; around 3% occur once, and the top ten carry 1.3%. Sequencing was performed on PBMCs. These receptors were taken from a woman in her twenties or thirties with multiple sclerosis.

This clonotype showed up many times. The V call is TRBV20-1, the J call TRBJ2-5, with 7 bases that match TRBD2. The ends lost 6 bases at V and 4 bases at J; junction bases unmatched: 11. Germline-derived CDR1 and CDR2 are DFQATT and SNEGSKA (reference sequence). This CDR3 region has 14 residues. The CDR3 DNA is TGCAGTGCCGACTCTACTGGGAGGGGAGAGACCCAGTACTTC. This sequence encodes CSADSTGRGETQYF.

This clonotype occurred many times. The chain joins TRBV5-5 to TRBJ2-7, with 10 positions matching TRBD1. The CDR3 contains 15 residues. Germline values: CDR1 SGHKS, CDR2 YYEKEE (reference sequence). The ends lost 4 bases at V and 0 bases at J; junction bases unmatched: 4. For the CDR3, the DNA is TGTGCCAGCAGCCCGACAGGGGGCATCTCCTACGAGCAGTACTTC. This codes for CASSPTGGISYEQYF.

J is TRBJ2-1 and V is TRBV20-1; D gene uncertain. The germline V gene encodes CDR1 DFQATT and CDR2 SNEGSKA (reference sequence). V was clipped by 0 bases and J by 5 bases, with 8 bases between them. The CDR3 loop spans 13 amino acids. The CDR3 loop is CSARDAVHNEQFF. In nucleotides, the CDR3 is TGCAGTGCTAGAGATGCGGTACACAATGAGCAGTTCTTC.

This clonotype appeared many times. This rearrangement joins TRBV5-1 to TRBJ1-1; the D gene is possibly TRBD1 (5 bases). The CDR3 loop spans 17 amino acids. Germline values: CDR1 SGHRS, CDR2 YFSETQ. V was shortened by 2 bases and J by 0 bases, with 17 bases between the two germline ends. CDR3 DNA: TGCGCCAGCAGCTTTTCAGGGCTAGTAGTCATGAACACTGAAGCTTTCTTT. It codes for CASSFSGLVVMNTEAFF. Looking up the rest from reference TRBV5-1 and TRBJ1-1 gives the full variable domain: KAGVTQTPRYLIKTRGQQVTLSCSPISGHRSVSWYQQTPGQGLQFLFEYFSETQRNKGNFPGRFSGRQFSNSRSEMNVSTLELGDSALYLCASSFSGLVVMNTEAFFGQGTRLTVV.

About this clonotype: The junction shows a germline mismatch at one end, possibly a read error. This rearrangement joins TRBV18 to TRBJ2-5; D not resolved. From germline, CDR1 is KGHSH and CDR2 LQKENI. There are 12 residues in the CDR3. The CDR3 nucleotides read TGTGCCAGCTCACCACCGTTAGAGGCCCAGTACTTC. Its translation is CASSPPLEAQYF.

This clonotype was seen a few times. This chain joins TRBV29-1 and TRBJ2-7; 7 nucleotides agree with TRBD2. This CDR3 is 12 amino acids long. V lost 6 bases to trimming and J lost 2 bases; unmatched junction nucleotides: 4. The germline gives CDR1 SQVTM, CDR2 ANQGSEA. CDR3: CSVTSEPYEQYF. CDR3 DNA: TGCAGCGTAACTAGCGAACCCTACGAGCAGTACTTC.

This clonotype showed up many times. V and J are TRBV25-1 and TRBJ2-5; D is perhaps TRBD2 (5 bases). Trimming took off 2 bases at V and 5 bases at J, with 18 bases between the two ends. Germline assignment: CDR1 MGHDK and CDR2 SYGVNS. This CDR3 spans 16 amino acids. CDR3 amino acids: CASSEMSSWERETQYF. The CDR3 DNA sequence: TGTGCCAGCAGTGAAATGTCATCGTGGGAGCGGGAGACCCAGTACTTC.

This clonotype came up many times. This sequence joins TRBV29-1 and TRBJ2-1; 8 bases line up with TRBD1. Germline trimming cut 7 bases from V and 8 bases from J; bases unmatched to any gene: 19. The CDR3 has 16 amino acids. Germline V lookup: CDR1 SQVTM, CDR2 ANQGSEA. Here the CDR3 DNA reads TGCAGCGCCCTCACCCAAACAGGGGGGTTTATCTATGAGCAGTTCTTC. Translating it yields CSALTQTGGFIYEQFF.

Remarks on this clonotype: Mismatch with germline at one junction end may stem from a read error. This sequence joins TRBV7-8 and TRBJ2-7; no definite D call. Germline V lookup: CDR1 SGHVS, CDR2 FQNEAQ. This CDR3 contains 11 residues. CDR3 in DNA: TGTGCCAGCAGCTTTTCCTACGAGCGGTACTTC. This encodes CASSFSYERYF.

This clonotype has a count of ten or more. For the CDR3, the DNA is TGTGCCAGCAGCCTCCTGGGACGGAACTACGAGCAGTACTTC. Protein: CASSLLGRNYEQYF. This rearrangement joins TRBV14 to TRBJ2-7, with D tentatively TRBD1 or TRBD2 (5 bases each). Trimming pared 4 bases from V and 3 bases from J, leaving 13 bases between. Germline-derived CDR1 and CDR2 are SGHDN and FVKESK. The CDR3 runs 14 residues.

This clonotype has ten or more counts. The rearrangement links TRBV29-1 to TRBJ1-1, with D uncertain. Germline CDR1 is SQVTM and CDR2 is ANQGSEA. Trimming left V 6 bases short and J 3 bases short, with 8 bases between. This CDR3 is 11 amino acids long. The CDR3 DNA is TGCAGCGTCAGTGGGGACACTGAAGCTTTCTTT. This sequence encodes CSVSGDTEAFF. Full variable domain (remainder filled in from reference TRBV29-1 and TRBJ1-1): SAVISQKPSRDICQRGTSLTIQCQVDSQVTMMFWYRQQPGQSLTLIATANQGSEATYESGFVIDKFPISRPNLTFSTLTVSNMSPEDSSIYLCSVSGDTEAFFGQGTRLTVV.

The rearrangement links TRBV20-1 to TRBJ1-5; D unresolved. Germline CDR1 reads DFQATT; CDR2 reads SNEGSKA (reference sequence). Deletions cut 2 bases from V and 1 base from J, with 21 bases between. This CDR3 has 18 residues. The CDR3 is CSARSYHSGPESNQPQHF. The CDR3 nucleotides read TGCAGTGCTAGATCCTATCACTCGGGCCCGGAGAGCAATCAGCCCCAGCATTTT.

This clonotype was seen a few times. The rearrangement links TRBV7-8 to TRBJ1-6, with TRBD1 matching 10 bases. J gave up 7 bases and V 6 bases, and 9 bases lay outside the gene matches. The CDR3 totals 16 residues. Germline lookup yields CDR1 SGHVS and CDR2 FQNEAQ. This chain's CDR3 is CASRPFRTGGNSPLHF. DNA of the CDR3: TGTGCCAGCAGGCCATTCCGGACAGGGGGGAATTCACCCCTCCACTTT.

This clonotype has at least ten counts. V and J are TRBV29-1 and TRBJ1-1; D call uncertain. Germline V CDR1 and CDR2: SQVTM, ANQGSEA. Trimming stripped 4 bases from V and 0 bases from J, with 9 bases between. The length of the CDR3 is 13 residues. The CDR3: CSVGRQMNTEAFF. The DNA for the CDR3 is TGCAGCGTTGGCCGCCAAATGAACACTGAAGCTTTCTTT.

This clonotype was picked up many times. This sequence joins TRBV29-1 and TRBJ2-7, with D possibly TRBD2 on 5 matching bases. The V end was cut by 3 bases, the J end by 6 bases, with 9 bases between. The CDR3 is made up of 11 amino acids. Germline V gene sequence: CDR1 SQVTM, CDR2 ANQGSEA. DNA for the CDR3: TGCAGCGTTGACGCGGGTCGCGAGCAGTACTTC. As protein: CSVDAGREQYF.

There are many counts of this clonotype. The genes are TRBV7-6 and TRBJ2-7; D gene ambiguous. Trimming removed 5 bases from V and 5 bases from J, with 13 bases in between. The CDR3 is made up of 13 amino acids. The germline CDR1 and CDR2 sequences are SGHVS and FNYEAQ. The CDR3 here is CASSPQFSDEQYF. The CDR3 region has the DNA TGTGCCAGCAGCCCGCAATTTTCGGACGAGCAGTACTTC.

This clonotype was observed many times. A read error may produce the germline difference seen at one junction end. The J gene is TRBJ2-1, the V gene TRBV7-2; 10 bases line up with TRBD1. The CDR3 contains 16 residues. Germline CDR1 and CDR2: SGHTA and FQGNSA. CDR3 nucleotides: TGTGCCAGCACCTTAGGGGGGCGACAGGGGGCTGGTGAGCAGTTCTTC. Encoded protein: CASTLGGRQGAGEQFF.

There are many counts of this clonotype. The V and J genes are TRBV2 and TRBJ2-7; D is unclear. Germline V gene lookup returns CDR1 SNHLY and CDR2 FYNNEI. CDR3 length equals 13 residues. V was cut by 2 bases and J by 3 bases, with 8 bases left in between. In nucleotides, the CDR3 is TGTGCCAGCAGTGAATCCCGGCGCTACGAGCAGTACTTC. Translated: CASSESRRYEQYF.

There are many counts of this clonotype. V usage is TRBV3-1 and J usage is TRBJ1-2; weak D call: TRBD1 (6 bases). Germline CDR1 LGHDT, CDR2 YNNKEL (reference sequence). Trimming stripped 1 base from V and 4 bases from J, with 10 bases between. The CDR3 has 14 residues. DNA for the CDR3: TGTGCCAGCAGCCAAGCGGGGGCGCGCTATGGCTACACCTTC. Translation gives CASSQAGARYGYTF.

This clonotype came up many times. The gene calls are TRBV20-1 and TRBJ2-7; a possible D gene is TRBD2 (6 bases). CDR1 is DFQATT, CDR2 SNEGSKA, per germline (reference sequence). Trimming left V 7 bases short and J 5 bases short, with 15 bases between. The CDR3 sequence is 12 residues long. CDR3 sequence reads: CSVGGVDNEQYF. Here the CDR3 DNA reads TGCAGTGTCGGAGGGGTTGATAACGAGCAGTACTTC.

This clonotype was seen repeatedly, ten times or more. In nucleotides, the CDR3 is TGTGCCAGCAGCCGCCGGGACAGGGGATCGGGTAAAGAGACCCAGTACTTC. It translates to CASSRRDRGSGKETQYF. The chain joins TRBV12-3 or TRBV12-4 to TRBJ2-5; 10 bases are shared with TRBD1. CDR3 length: 17 residues. The junction had 13 bases not matched to a gene; V was cut back by 6 bases and J by 3 bases.

This clonotype has a count of ten or more. The rearrangement links TRBV5-1 to TRBJ2-4; the D call may be TRBD1 or TRBD2 (5 bases each). The germline V and J ends were trimmed by 3 bases and 7 bases, with 11 bases remaining between them. The CDR3 is 13 amino acids. Germline CDR1 and CDR2: SGHRS and YFSETQ. CDR3 region: CASSSGPQNIQYF. CDR3 coding DNA: TGCGCCAGCAGCTCGGGACCTCAGAACATTCAGTACTTC.

Worth noting for this clonotype: Just one base apart from a much larger clone, this may be a read error. The rearrangement joins TRBV6-5 to TRBJ2-3; D unclear. This CDR3 contains 14 residues. Germline loops: CDR1 MNHEY, CDR2 SVGAGI. The CDR3 nucleotides read TGTGTCAGCAGTTACGGCGGCACCACAGATACGCAGTATTTT. Protein product: CVSSYGGTTDTQYF.

This clonotype was seen many times. V and J are TRBV5-1 and TRBJ2-5, with D possibly TRBD2 on 5 matching bases. With 0 bases removed from V and 2 bases from J, the gap between germline ends came to 11 bases. The CDR3 runs to 15 residues. Germline CDR1 reads SGHRS; CDR2 reads YFSETQ. The CDR3 DNA is TGCGCCAGCAGCTTGGGTTTGACTAATCAAGAGACCCAGTACTTC. Translation: CASSLGLTNQETQYF.

This clonotype was seen many times. V and J are TRBV20-1 and TRBJ2-2; 7 nucleotides match TRBD1. The V and J ends lost 5 bases and 4 bases, in that order; junction bases with no gene match: 4. From germline, CDR1 is DFQATT and CDR2 SNEGSKA (reference sequence). There are 13 residues in the CDR3. CDR3 protein: CSALRQGTGELFF. The CDR3 DNA is TGCAGTGCTCTCCGACAGGGCACCGGGGAGCTGTTTTTT.

This clonotype was seen a few times. CDR3 sequence (DNA): TGTGCCAGCAGTTTCTACAGAGAGAACACCGGGGAGCTGTTTTTT. This encodes CASSFYRENTGELFF. The chain carries TRBV27 and TRBJ2-2, with D hard to call. This CDR3 comprises 15 residues. Germline-derived CDR1 and CDR2 are MNHEY and SMNVEV (reference sequence). The V end was cut by 3 bases, the J end by 1 base, with 9 bases between.

For the CDR3, the DNA is TGTGCCAGCAGTTACGGGCAGGGAGACATTCAGTACTTC. Protein: CASSYGQGDIQYF. V gene TRBV6-6 combines with J gene TRBJ2-4, with D possibly called TRBD1 or TRBD2 (5 bases each). V lost 2 bases and J 8 bases, leaving 10 bases between the germline ends. CDR1 MNHNY and CDR2 SVGAGI come from the germline V gene (reference sequence). The CDR3 sequence is 13 residues long.